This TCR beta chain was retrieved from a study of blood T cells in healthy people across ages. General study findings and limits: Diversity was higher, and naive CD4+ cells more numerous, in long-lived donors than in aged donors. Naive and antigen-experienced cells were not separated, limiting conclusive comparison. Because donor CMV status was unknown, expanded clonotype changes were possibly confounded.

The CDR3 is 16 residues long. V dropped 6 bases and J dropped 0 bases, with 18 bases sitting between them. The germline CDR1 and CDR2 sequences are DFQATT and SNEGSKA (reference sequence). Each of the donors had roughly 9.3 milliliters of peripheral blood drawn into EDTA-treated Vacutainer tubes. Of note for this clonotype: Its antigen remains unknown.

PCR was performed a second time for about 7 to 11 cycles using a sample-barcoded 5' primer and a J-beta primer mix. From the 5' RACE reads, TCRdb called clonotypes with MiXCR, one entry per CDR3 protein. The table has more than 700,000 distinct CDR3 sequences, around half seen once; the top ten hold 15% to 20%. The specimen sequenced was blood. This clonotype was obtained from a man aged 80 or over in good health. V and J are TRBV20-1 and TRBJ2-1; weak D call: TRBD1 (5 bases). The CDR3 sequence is CSASRGGVSSYNEQFF. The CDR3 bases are TGCAGTGCCTCAAGGGGCGGAGTAAGCTCCTACAATGAGCAGTTCTTC.